These 24 T cell receptor beta chains were sequenced from one sample in a study of blood T cell repertoires in COVID-19. Assay: immunoSEQ multiplex PCR; the TCRdb copy retains only in-frame clones and omits some. The table shows tens of thousands of clones, with approximately 88% occurring only once. Sequenced input: peripheral blood. The source of these receptors is a woman in her fifties or sixties with acute or convalescent COVID-19.

This clone was detected once. The rearrangement uses TRBV5-1 and TRBJ1-1, with 7 bases fitting TRBD1. V was clipped by 0 bases and J by 4 bases; unmatched bases: 12. Germline lookup yields CDR1 SGHRS and CDR2 YFSETQ. The CDR3 covers 17 residues. DNA for the CDR3: TGCGCCAGCAGCTTGGTCGGCAGGGGGAGGATGGGCACTGAAGCTTTCTTT. It is translated as CASSLVGRGRMGTEAFF.

The chain is built from TRBV6-2 or TRBV6-3 and TRBJ1-2, with no clear D. Per germline, CDR1 MNHEY and CDR2 SVGEGT. This CDR3 has 12 residues. V dropped 4 bases and J dropped 5 bases, with 8 bases sitting between them. The CDR3 loop is CASSSSMYGYTF. CDR3 coding DNA: TGTGCCAGCAGTTCGAGTATGTATGGCTACACCTTC.

The V call is TRBV6-5, the J call TRBJ1-2; 7 bases fit TRBD1. Per the germline V gene, CDR1 is MNHEY and CDR2 is SVGAGI. The J segment lost 2 bases and the V segment lost 5 bases, leaving 2 bases of the junction unmatched. CDR3 length: 13 amino acids. CDR3: CASSKTGNYGYTF. DNA of the CDR3: TGTGCCAGCAGTAAGACAGGGAACTATGGCTACACCTTC.

The rearrangement uses TRBV18 and TRBJ2-5, with 14 nucleotides matching TRBD2. The CDR3 sequence is 18 residues long. Germline CDR1 KGHSH, CDR2 LQKENI. J lost 5 bases, V lost 0 bases, and 8 bases had no gene match. CDR3: CASSPPSTSGREKETQYF. As DNA, the CDR3 is TGTGCCAGCTCACCACCCTCGACTAGCGGGAGGGAGAAGGAGACCCAGTACTTC.

V and J are TRBV29-1 and TRBJ1-3; tentative D call: TRBD1 (5 bases). Trimming pared 4 bases from V and 1 base from J, leaving 8 bases between. CDR3 length: 13 residues. Germline V gene lookup returns CDR1 SQVTM and CDR2 ANQGSEA. CDR3 in DNA: TGCAGCGTTGCGGGGGGATCTGGAAACACCATATATTTT. Protein product: CSVAGGSGNTIYF.

This chain links TRBV6-2 or TRBV6-3 with TRBJ1-2; D call uncertain. The CDR3 has 11 residues. Looked up from germline, CDR1 is MNHEY and CDR2 is SVGEGT. The ends were cut back, 5 bases at V and 4 bases at J, with 5 bases in the middle. CDR3 residues: CASSRFYGYTF. The CDR3 bases are TGTGCCAGCAGTCGGTTCTATGGCTACACCTTC.

The chain employs TRBV2 and TRBJ2-3; tentative D call: TRBD1 (6 bases). The germline V gene has CDR1 SNHLY and CDR2 FYNNEI. This CDR3 comprises 13 residues. V dropped 7 bases and J dropped 0 bases, with 8 bases sitting between them. CDR3 in amino acids: CASKGQSTDTQYF. As DNA, the CDR3 is TGTGCCAGCAAGGGACAAAGCACAGATACGCAGTATTTT.

This clone was picked up one time. The chain links TRBV12-5 to TRBJ2-5; 7 bases map to TRBD2. Germline CDR1 and CDR2: LGHNT and FRNRAP. The CDR3 consists of 17 residues. V gave up 2 bases and J gave up 4 bases; unmatched junction bases: 13. The CDR3 spells CASGLYLGRIAGETQYF. CDR3 in DNA: TGTGCTAGTGGTTTGTATCTAGGAAGGATAGCGGGAGAGACCCAGTACTTC.

The chain recombines TRBV18 with TRBJ1-6; D possibly corresponds to TRBD1 (6 bases). Trimming took 3 bases from V and 10 from J, leaving 16 bases between them. The germline V gene encodes CDR1 KGHSH and CDR2 LQKENI. The CDR3 totals 15 residues. CDR3 DNA: TGTGCCAGCTCACCTCAGGGGAGTTCGGGATCACCCCTCCACTTT. Its protein product is CASSPQGSSGSPLHF.

This clone has just a few counts. The chain carries TRBV5-4 and TRBJ1-1; the match to TRBD1 covers 7 bases. The CDR3 spans 16 residues. V gave up 4 bases and J gave up 0 bases; unmatched junction bases: 9. Germline-derived CDR1 and CDR2 are SGHNT and YYREEE (reference sequence). The CDR3 region has the DNA TGTGCCAGCAGCCTCGGACAGGCTATAATGAACACTGAAGCTTTCTTT. This encodes CASSLGQAIMNTEAFF.

The gene calls are TRBV4-1 and TRBJ1-3, with TRBD1 matching 7 bases. The CDR3 has 16 residues. Germline V lookup: CDR1 MGHRA, CDR2 YSYEKL. Trimming cost V 3 bases and J 4 bases; bases outside gene matches: 9. The CDR3 DNA follows: TGCGCCAGCAGCCACCCCGGACAGGTTCCCGGAAACACCATATATTTT. It yields the protein CASSHPGQVPGNTIYF.

The V and J genes are TRBV7-8 and TRBJ1-3; D gene uncertain. CDR1 is SGHVS, CDR2 FQNEAQ, per germline. The CDR3 is 15 amino acids. V was shortened by 4 bases and J by 0 bases, with 10 bases between the two germline ends. The CDR3 is CASSSSASSGNTIYF. The CDR3 bases are TGTGCCAGCAGCTCTTCCGCGAGCTCTGGAAACACCATATATTTT.

This CDR3 is CASSQAIGGAGNTIYF. CDR3 nucleotide sequence: TGCGCCAGCAGCCAAGCGATAGGGGGGGCAGGAAACACCATATATTTT. V is TRBV4-3 and J is TRBJ1-3; D perhaps matches TRBD1 (6 bases). This CDR3 contains 16 residues. Germline CDR1 reads LGHNA; CDR2 reads YSLEER. V lost 1 base, J lost 4 bases, and 14 bases lay in between.

The genes are TRBV30 and TRBJ1-1, with TRBD1 matching over 9 bases. Germline V gene data show CDR1 as GTSNPN and CDR2 as SVGIG (reference sequence). The V segment lost 5 bases and the J segment 6 bases; nucleotides outside the gene matches: 4. The CDR3 spans 12 residues. The CDR3 DNA follows: TGTGCCTGGGGAAGACAGGGGGCTGAAGCTTTCTTT. Its protein product is CAWGRQGAEAFF.

V and J are TRBV24-1 and TRBJ1-1, with 10 bases lining up with TRBD1. The germline CDR1 and CDR2 sequences are KGHDR and SFDVKD. The CDR3 totals 18 residues. The ends lost 4 bases at V and 0 bases at J; junction bases unmatched: 10. CDR3 amino acids: CATSEYIDRGRVNTEAFF. The DNA of the CDR3 is TGTGCCACCAGTGAATACATAGACAGGGGGCGGGTGAACACTGAAGCTTTCTTT.

The rearrangement joins TRBV12-3 or TRBV12-4 to TRBJ2-3; tentatively, D is TRBD2 (6 bases). This CDR3 spans 13 amino acids. Trimming cost V 7 bases and J 0 bases, with 8 bases left between them. The CDR3 here is CASTGTSTDTQYF. The CDR3 DNA follows: TGTGCCAGCACCGGGACTAGCACAGATACGCAGTATTTT.

This CDR3 is CASSEQGMNTGELFF. As DNA, the CDR3 is TGTGCCAGCAGTGAGCAGGGAATGAACACCGGGGAGCTGTTTTTT. This chain uses TRBV2 with TRBJ2-2; TRBD1 is a possible D gene (5 bases). Germline V lookup: CDR1 SNHLY, CDR2 FYNNEI. V lost 3 bases and J lost 1, with 9 bases in between. CDR3 length equals 15 residues.

V gene TRBV25-1 combines with J gene TRBJ1-2; 9 nucleotides agree with TRBD1. The V and J ends lost 3 bases and 7 bases, in that order; junction bases with no gene match: 15. The CDR3 length is 17 residues. From germline, CDR1 is MGHDK and CDR2 SYGVNS. The CDR3 sequence is CASSDWGTGLSMGGYTF. The CDR3, as DNA: TGTGCCAGCAGTGATTGGGGGACAGGGCTATCAATGGGTGGCTACACCTTC.

The chain links TRBV6-6 to TRBJ1-2, with D possibly TRBD1 on 6 matching bases. Deletions cut 7 bases from V and 0 bases from J, with 15 bases between. This CDR3 contains 15 residues. In germline, CDR1 is MNHNY, CDR2 SVGAGI (reference sequence). The CDR3 spells CASTSGDTPNYGYTF. CDR3 coding DNA: TGTGCCAGCACCAGCGGGGACACCCCTAACTATGGCTACACCTTC.

CDR3 protein: CASSLARGTGRNQPQHF. The CDR3 nucleotides read TGTGCCAGCAGCTTAGCGAGAGGGACAGGGCGCAATCAGCCCCAGCATTTT. The gene calls are TRBV7-9 and TRBJ1-5; 9 bases agree with TRBD1. This CDR3 comprises 17 residues. Per germline, CDR1 SEHNR and CDR2 FQNEAQ (reference sequence). V gave up 0 bases and J gave up 2 bases; unmatched junction bases: 5. The full variable domain, completed using reference TRBV7-9 and TRBJ1-5, is DTGVSQNPRHKITKRGQNVTFRCDPISEHNRLYWYRQTLGQGPEFLTYFQNEAQLEKSRLLSDRFSAERPKGSFSTLEIQRTEQGDSAMYLCASSLARGTGRNQPQHFGDGTRLSIL.

The DNA for the CDR3 is TGTGCCAGCAGCTTGGGACTAGCGGGAGTAAATGAGCAGTTCTTC. Protein: CASSLGLAGVNEQFF. This chain joins TRBV7-7 and TRBJ2-1; TRBD2 matches at 14 bases. The germline V gene encodes CDR1 SSHAT and CDR2 FNYEAQ (reference sequence). Losses at the gene ends were 3 bases for V and 7 bases for J; bases not matched to a gene: 2. CDR3 length: 15 residues.

The genes are TRBV30 and TRBJ1-2, with TRBD1 matching 9 bases. The CDR3 is 13 amino acids. Germline-derived CDR1 and CDR2 are GTSNPN and SVGIG (reference sequence). V lost 4 bases, J lost 8 bases, and 8 bases stayed unmatched. Here the CDR3 reads CAWNRGRAGGYTF. CDR3 in DNA: TGTGCCTGGAACAGGGGGCGCGCTGGGGGCTACACCTTC.

V and J are TRBV13 and TRBJ2-1; no firm D call. CDR1 is PRHDT and CDR2 is FYEKMQ in the germline V gene (reference sequence). The CDR3 runs to 13 residues. V lost 0 bases and J lost 8, with 8 bases in between. CDR3 protein: CASSLGASYEQFF. The CDR3 bases are TGTGCCAGCAGCTTAGGTGCGTCGTATGAGCAGTTCTTC.

V usage is TRBV11-3 and J usage is TRBJ2-5, with D unresolved. V was shortened by 2 bases and J by 1 base, with 5 bases between the two germline ends. This CDR3 has 13 amino acids. CDR1 SGHNT and CDR2 YENEEA come from the germline V gene. The CDR3 sequence is CASSLSRQETQYF. CDR3 in DNA: TGTGCCAGCAGCTTAAGCCGCCAAGAGACCCAGTACTTC.